A selection of T cell receptor beta chains follows, all from one sample in a study of T cell responses to AZD1222 COVID-19 vaccine. TCRdb's copy holds only in-frame clones and misses some; the assay was immunoSEQ multiplex PCR. This sample has about 150,000 clones, with 94% found just once. The source was peripheral blood, collected on day 0 of AZD1222 vaccination. The receptor set was obtained from an adult in good health. The CDR3 runs from the conserved cysteine through the conserved F or W. A D gene is named only where the DNA matches it firmly. A clone size is listed for some rows: how often the clone was seen (once, few, many), or a class if it is expanded.

cdr3_aa: CASRTGREGFYGYTF
cdr3_nt: TGTGCCAGTAGGACGGGACGGGAGGGGTTCTATGGCTACACCTTC
clone_size: .
cdr3_length: 15
j_call: TRBJ1-2
d_call: .
v_call: TRBV19

cdr3_aa: CASRQADYGYTF
cdr3_nt: TGTGCCAGCAGGCAGGCGGACTATGGCTACACCTTC
clone_size: .
cdr3_length: 12
j_call: TRBJ1-2
d_call: .
v_call: TRBV6-5

cdr3_aa: CASSLLAWYSNQPQHF
cdr3_nt: TGTGCCAGCAGTCTCTTGGCGTGGTATAGCAATCAGCCCCAGCATTTT
clone_size: once
cdr3_length: 16
j_call: TRBJ1-5
d_call: .
v_call: TRBV28

cdr3_aa: CASRDWSLGWNQPQHF
cdr3_nt: TGTGCCAGCAGGGACTGGAGTTTGGGTTGGAATCAGCCCCAGCATTTT
clone_size: .
cdr3_length: 16
j_call: TRBJ1-5
d_call: .
v_call: TRBV5-6

cdr3_aa: CASSSTGTSPQYF
cdr3_nt: TGTGCCAGCAGCTCCACCGGGACTAGCCCACAGTATTTT
clone_size: .
cdr3_length: 13
j_call: TRBJ2-3
d_call: TRBD2
v_call: TRBV5-5

cdr3_aa: CASSDAGSQYF
cdr3_nt: TGTGCCAGCAGTGACGCGGGATCCCAGTACTTC
clone_size: .
cdr3_length: 11
j_call: TRBJ2-5
d_call: .
v_call: TRBV2

cdr3_aa: CASSWILQGAENTEAFF
cdr3_nt: TGCGCCAGCAGCTGGATCTTACAGGGGGCTGAGAACACTGAAGCTTTCTTT
clone_size: .
cdr3_length: 17
j_call: TRBJ1-1
d_call: TRBD1
v_call: TRBV5-1

cdr3_aa: CASSQDKGLVNTIYF
cdr3_nt: TGTGCCAGCAGCCAAGACAAGGGACTCGTAAACACCATATATTTT
clone_size: .
cdr3_length: 15
j_call: TRBJ1-3
d_call: .
v_call: TRBV4-2

cdr3_aa: CASSYSPSGYNEQFF
cdr3_nt: TGTGCCAGCAGTTACTCCCCTAGCGGCTACAATGAGCAGTTCTTC
clone_size: few
cdr3_length: 15
j_call: TRBJ2-1
d_call: TRBD2
v_call: TRBV6-2/TRBV6-3

cdr3_aa: CASSLLAGAYNEQFF
cdr3_nt: TGTGCCAGCAGCTTACTGGCGGGAGCGTACAATGAGCAGTTCTTC
clone_size: .
cdr3_length: 15
j_call: TRBJ2-1
d_call: TRBD2
v_call: TRBV7-9

cdr3_aa: CASSLAWGLGTEAFF
cdr3_nt: TGTGCCAGCAGCTTAGCATGGGGGCTTGGTACTGAAGCTTTCTTT
clone_size: few
cdr3_length: 15
j_call: TRBJ1-1
d_call: .
v_call: TRBV7-2

cdr3_aa: CASSQLAGVTDTQYF
cdr3_nt: TGCGCCAGCAGCCAATTAGCGGGAGTAACAGATACGCAGTATTTT
clone_size: once
cdr3_length: 15
j_call: TRBJ2-3
d_call: TRBD2
v_call: TRBV4-3

cdr3_aa: CASSDWVTSNTQYF
cdr3_nt: TGTGCCAGCAGTGATTGGGTGACTAGCAATACGCAGTATTTT
clone_size: .
cdr3_length: 14
j_call: TRBJ2-3
d_call: TRBD2
v_call: TRBV25-1

cdr3_aa: CASSSPGGWYTGELFF
cdr3_nt: TGTGCCAGCAGCTCCCCGGGAGGTTGGTACACCGGGGAGCTGTTTTTT
clone_size: .
cdr3_length: 16
j_call: TRBJ2-2
d_call: TRBD2
v_call: TRBV7-6

cdr3_aa: CASSSDRGGAHEQFF
cdr3_nt: TGTGCCAGCAGCTCGGACCGTGGGGGGGCGCATGAGCAGTTCTTC
clone_size: .
cdr3_length: 15
j_call: TRBJ2-1
d_call: .
v_call: TRBV5-4

cdr3_aa: CASSQGLAGVVEQFF
cdr3_nt: TGTGCCAGCAGTCAGGGACTAGCGGGAGTGGTTGAGCAGTTCTTC
clone_size: .
cdr3_length: 15
j_call: TRBJ2-1
d_call: TRBD2
v_call: TRBV2